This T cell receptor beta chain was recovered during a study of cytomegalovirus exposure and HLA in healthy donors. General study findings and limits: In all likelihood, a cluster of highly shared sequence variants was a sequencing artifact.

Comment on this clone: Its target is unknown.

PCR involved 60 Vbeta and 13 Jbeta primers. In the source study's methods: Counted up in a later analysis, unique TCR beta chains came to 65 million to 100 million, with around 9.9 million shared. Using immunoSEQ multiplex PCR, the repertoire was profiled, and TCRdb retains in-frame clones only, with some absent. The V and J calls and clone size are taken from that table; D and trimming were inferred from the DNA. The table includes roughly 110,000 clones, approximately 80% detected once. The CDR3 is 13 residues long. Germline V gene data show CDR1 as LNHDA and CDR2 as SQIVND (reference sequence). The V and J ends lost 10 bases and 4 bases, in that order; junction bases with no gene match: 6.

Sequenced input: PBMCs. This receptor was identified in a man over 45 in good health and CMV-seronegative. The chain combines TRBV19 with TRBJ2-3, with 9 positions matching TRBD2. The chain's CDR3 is CAISSGGPDTQYF. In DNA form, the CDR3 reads TGTGCCATCAGCAGCGGGGGGCCAGATACGCAGTATTTT.